This T cell receptor (beta chain) was captured by sequencing in a study of shared clonotypes between healthy human individuals. Findings and caveats of the study: Though the depth was large, rarefaction showed that sorted-subset sequencing was incomplete.

Positive CCR7 selection of CD45RO-negative cells yielded the naive CD8 cells, and terminally differentiated effector memory CD45RA+ cells were excluded. This clone came up once. Its antigen is still unknown. Assay used: immunoSEQ multiplex PCR; TCRdb lists only in-frame clones, some missing. The sample lists hundreds of thousands of clones, 95% to 97% occurring once. V lost 2 bases and J 2 bases, leaving 13 bases between the germline ends. The germline gives CDR1 MDHEN, CDR2 SYDVKM. The length of the CDR3 is 16 residues. This chain connects TRBV28 to TRBJ2-1; no definite D call. The sequencing sample was made of naive CD8+ T cells sorted from blood. The receptor comes from a woman between 25 and 40 years old in good health. The CDR3 region is CASSLAPQRPYNEQFF. CDR3 bases: TGTGCCAGCAGTTTAGCCCCCCAGCGTCCCTACAATGAGCAGTTCTTC. Based on the CDR3 plus reference TRBV28 and TRBJ2-1, the full variable domain is DVKVTQSSRYLVKRTGEKVFLECVQDMDHENMFWYRQDPGLGLRLIYFSYDVKMKEKGDIPEGYSVSREKKERFSLILESASTNQTSMYLCASSLAPQRPYNEQFFGPGTRLTVL.